The rows below give T cell receptor beta chains drawn from one sample of a study of T-cell memory formation after mild COVID-19. TCRdb re-called the 5' RACE reads through MiXCR, storing one row per CDR3 protein. The sample consists of roughly 300,000 distinct CDR3 sequences, 7.5% to 9.5% of them appearing once. Sequencing was performed on PBMCs or a T cell subset sorted from them (not recorded which). Source of these receptors: a man aged 18 to 35 who had mild COVID-19 (a few samples of this study predate the infection). Cell type and time point are not known. CDR3s include the opening cysteine and the closing phenylalanine or tryptophan. Each record gives: D gene, clone size, J gene, V gene, CDR3 DNA, CDR3 protein. The D gene is left open where the match is weak. Only some rows state a clone size, as once, few, many or a class for expanded clones.

d_call: TRBD1
clone_size: few
j_call: TRBJ2-2
v_call: TRBV7-2
cdr3_nt: TGTGCCAGCAGCATCTCCGGACAGGGGGCCACCGGGGAGCTGTTTTTT
cdr3_aa: CASSISGQGATGELFF

d_call: NA
clone_size: many
j_call: TRBJ2-2
v_call: TRBV11-2
cdr3_nt: TGTGCCAGCAGCTTAGACTGGGGCCCTGGGGAGCTGTTTTTT
cdr3_aa: CASSLDWGPGELFF

d_call: NA
clone_size: NA
j_call: TRBJ1-2
v_call: TRBV5-5
cdr3_nt: TGTGCCAGCAGCCCCGCCCCAACAATATGGACCTATGGCTACACCTTC
cdr3_aa: CASSPAPTIWTYGYTF

d_call: NA
clone_size: few
j_call: TRBJ2-1
v_call: TRBV10-3
cdr3_nt: TGTGCCATCAGTGAGTCGGGACACAACAACAATGAGCAGTTCTTC
cdr3_aa: CAISESGHNNNEQFF

d_call: NA
clone_size: NA
j_call: TRBJ2-4
v_call: TRBV4-1
cdr3_nt: TGCGCCAGCAGCCAGCATCAGGGAGTCCAAAACATTCAGTACTTC
cdr3_aa: CASSQHQGVQNIQYF

d_call: NA
clone_size: few
j_call: TRBJ2-7
v_call: TRBV30
cdr3_nt: TGTGCCTGGAGTTCCGGGATCAGGGGCGAGCAGTACTTC
cdr3_aa: CAWSSGIRGEQYF

d_call: NA
clone_size: NA
j_call: TRBJ1-1
v_call: TRBV29-1
cdr3_nt: TGCAGCGCCTGGGGGGGCGAGAACACTGAAGCTTTCTTT
cdr3_aa: CSAWGGENTEAFF

d_call: NA
clone_size: few
j_call: TRBJ1-2
v_call: TRBV27
cdr3_nt: TGTGCCAGCAGTTTATCAAAGGGGACGGTTAACTATGGCTACACCTTC
cdr3_aa: CASSLSKGTVNYGYTF

d_call: NA
clone_size: few
j_call: TRBJ1-6
v_call: TRBV5-1
cdr3_nt: TGCGCCAGCAGCTTGCTCGGTCAGCGCGGTAATTCACCCCTCCACTTT
cdr3_aa: CASSLLGQRGNSPLHF

d_call: NA
clone_size: few
j_call: TRBJ1-5
v_call: TRBV7-8
cdr3_nt: TGTGCCAGCAGCCCGATACGCTTACTACACACGGATTATAGCAATCAGCCCCAGCATTTT
cdr3_aa: CASSPIRLLHTDYSNQPQHF

d_call: NA
clone_size: few
j_call: TRBJ2-1
v_call: TRBV5-1
cdr3_nt: TGCGCCAGCAGCGTAACTCTCAATGAGCAGTTCTTC
cdr3_aa: CASSVTLNEQFF

d_call: TRBD1
clone_size: NA
j_call: TRBJ1-2
v_call: TRBV5-1
cdr3_nt: TGCGCCAGCAGCTTGCCAGGGGGGCTAGAAGGCTACACCTTC
cdr3_aa: CASSLPGGLEGYTF

d_call: NA
clone_size: few
j_call: TRBJ2-1
v_call: TRBV20-1
cdr3_nt: TGCAGTGCCCAACGGGGGAGCTCCTACAATGAGCAGTTCTTC
cdr3_aa: CSAQRGSSYNEQFF

d_call: NA
clone_size: NA
j_call: TRBJ1-1
v_call: TRBV5-1
cdr3_nt: TGCGCCAGCAGGTACCGGGACAACACTGAAGCTTTCTTT
cdr3_aa: CASRYRDNTEAFF

d_call: NA
clone_size: NA
j_call: TRBJ2-3
v_call: TRBV7-2
cdr3_nt: TGTGCCAGCAGCGCGCAGACAGCCACGCAGTATTTT
cdr3_aa: CASSAQTATQYF

d_call: NA
clone_size: NA
j_call: TRBJ2-7
v_call: TRBV7-8
cdr3_nt: TGTGCCAGCAGCTTCAGGGGAACCTACGAGCAGTACTTC
cdr3_aa: CASSFRGTYEQYF

d_call: TRBD1
clone_size: few
j_call: TRBJ1-4
v_call: TRBV29-1
cdr3_nt: TGCAGCGTTGCGGGGGGGACAGGGAATGAAAAACTGTTTTTT
cdr3_aa: CSVAGGTGNEKLFF

d_call: TRBD1
clone_size: once
j_call: TRBJ1-3
v_call: TRBV5-1
cdr3_nt: TGCGCCAGCAGCGTAACAGGGGACGGAAACACCATATATTTT
cdr3_aa: CASSVTGDGNTIYF

d_call: TRBD1
clone_size: many
j_call: TRBJ2-5
v_call: TRBV29-1
cdr3_nt: TGCAGCGTTAGTAACTGGGACAGGAGGGGAGAGACCCAGTACTTC
cdr3_aa: CSVSNWDRRGETQYF

d_call: NA
clone_size: many
j_call: TRBJ2-5
v_call: TRBV7-8
cdr3_nt: TGTGCCAGCAGCAGGGGGAGGGTCCAAGAGACCCAGTACTTC
cdr3_aa: CASSRGRVQETQYF

d_call: TRBD2
clone_size: many
j_call: TRBJ2-7
v_call: TRBV6-2/TRBV6-3
cdr3_nt: TGTGCCAGCAGCGGGGGGGCCTACGAGCAGTACTTC
cdr3_aa: CASSGGAYEQYF

d_call: TRBD1
clone_size: NA
j_call: TRBJ2-7
v_call: TRBV20-1
cdr3_nt: TGCAGTGCTACGACAGGGGGGACCTACGAGCAGTACTTC
cdr3_aa: CSATTGGTYEQYF

d_call: TRBD1
clone_size: few
j_call: TRBJ2-5
v_call: TRBV5-1
cdr3_nt: TGCGCCAGCAGCTTGGTTGGACAGGTCGGGGAGACCCAGTACTTC
cdr3_aa: CASSLVGQVGETQYF

d_call: NA
clone_size: NA
j_call: TRBJ2-7
v_call: TRBV29-1
cdr3_nt: TGCAGCGTTGAAGATTATGGGGCTCGGTACTTC
cdr3_aa: CSVEDYGARYF